This T cell receptor beta chain was recorded in a study of blood T cell repertoires in COVID-19. Background on the study: T cells, B-cell-depleted T cells, or PBMCs supplied cDNA or gDNA.

The CDR3 totals 15 residues. Trimming cost V 2 bases and J 13 bases, with 21 bases left between them. Germline lookup yields CDR1 SGHRS and CDR2 YFSETQ. This clone has only a few counts. The data were produced by immunoSEQ multiplex PCR, yet TCRdb's version contains in-frame clones alone and is incomplete. Of some 250,000 clones in the sample, approximately 85% were seen once. The chain combines TRBV5-1 with TRBJ2-2, with a possible D match to TRBD1 (6 bases). The sequence was collected from a woman between 50 and 59 years old who had recovered from COVID-19. Sequenced: PBMCs or T cells enriched from blood (not recorded which). The CDR3 bases are TGCGCCAGCAGCTTAGGGTCCCCAACAGGGATGGGGCTGTTTTTT. Its protein product is CASSLGSPTGMGLFF.